One and the same sample provided the 14 T cell receptor beta chains below, sequenced in a study. TCRdb re-called the 5' RACE reads through MiXCR, storing one row per CDR3 protein. The table has around 43,000 distinct CDR3 sequences, 18% seen once. Sequenced input: naive CD4+ T cells sorted from a lymph node. The subset denotes: naive CD4+ T cells, CD4+CD45RA+CD25-. The receptors come from a female donor with breast cancer.

The V and J genes are TRBV12-3 or TRBV12-4 and TRBJ1-1; perhaps TRBD1 as D (6 bases). Trimming took off 5 bases at V and 2 bases at J, with 15 bases between the two ends. CDR3 length: 15 residues. In DNA form, the CDR3 reads TGTGCCAGCAGTCGGACTACCGGGGGCAACACTGAAGCTTTCTTT. Amino acids: CASSRTTGGNTEAFF.

The chain has TRBV7-6 and TRBJ2-2; perhaps TRBD2 as D (6 bases). The CDR3 sequence is 16 residues long. Trimming shortened V by 5 bases and J by 1 base, and 14 bases separated the two germline ends. The germline V gene has CDR1 SGHVS and CDR2 FNYEAQ. CDR3 residues: CASSRRESGNTGELFF. CDR3 DNA: TGTGCCAGCAGCCGTCGGGAGAGCGGGAACACCGGGGAGCTGTTTTTT.

This clonotype has a count of ten or more. This chain links TRBV6-1 with TRBJ1-5; no definite D call. V was trimmed by 8 bases and J by 6 bases, leaving 14 bases between them. The CDR3 is made up of 13 amino acids. Per the germline V gene, CDR1 is MNHNS and CDR2 is SASEGT. The CDR3 reads CASSLGRPQPQHF. In DNA, the CDR3 is TGTGCCAGCTCCCTTGGCAGGCCTCAGCCCCAGCATTTT.

V gene TRBV12-3 or TRBV12-4 combines with J gene TRBJ2-3; D is undetermined. V was pared by 3 bases and J by 7 bases, with 11 bases between. The CDR3 totals 13 residues. CDR3 loop: CASSFPPQNTQYF. For the CDR3, the DNA is TGTGCCAGCAGTTTCCCACCGCAAAATACGCAGTATTTT.

V is TRBV5-1 and J is TRBJ2-1, with TRBD1 matching over 7 bases. Germline values: CDR1 SGHRS, CDR2 YFSETQ. The ends lost 0 bases at V and 7 bases at J; junction bases unmatched: 4. The CDR3 totals 14 residues. Written as DNA, the CDR3 is TGCGCCAGCAGCTTGGACCCGACAGGGAATGAGCAGTTCTTC. It is translated as CASSLDPTGNEQFF.

The gene calls are TRBV11-1 and TRBJ2-2, with 9 bases fitting TRBD2. Losses at the gene ends were 3 bases for V and 4 bases for J; bases not matched to a gene: 3. CDR1 is SGHAT and CDR2 is FQDESV in the germline V gene (reference sequence). The CDR3 totals 15 residues. The CDR3: CASSFLTSGTGELFF. CDR3 sequence (DNA): TGTGCCAGCAGCTTCCTGACTAGCGGCACCGGGGAGCTGTTTTTT.

Judged by abundance, this clonotype is medium-sized (0.01 to 0.1%). V and J are TRBV5-1 and TRBJ2-7, with 11 bases aligning to TRBD1. The germline CDR1 and CDR2 sequences are SGHRS and YFSETQ. V lost 4 bases, J lost 1 base, and 4 bases stayed unmatched. This CDR3 comprises 15 residues. The CDR3 DNA reads TGCGCCAGCAGCGGGACAGGGGGAAGGTCCTACGAGCAGTACTTC. As protein: CASSGTGGRSYEQYF.

The table lists this clonotype with a few counts. J is TRBJ2-3 and V is TRBV5-1; D is perhaps TRBD1 (6 bases). V lost 5 bases to trimming and J lost 5 bases, with 15 bases between them. Germline V gives CDR1 SGHRS, CDR2 YFSETQ. The CDR3 is 14 residues long. Here the CDR3 DNA reads TGCGCCAGCAGGGGTCTCGCAGGGGAAGATACGCAGTATTTT. It yields the protein CASRGLAGEDTQYF.

The V call is TRBV30, the J call TRBJ2-7, with TRBD1 matching 7 bases. The CDR3 has 12 amino acids. From germline, CDR1 is GTSNPN and CDR2 SVGIG (reference sequence). The V and J ends lost 1 base and 11 bases, in that order; junction bases with no gene match: 8. Here the CDR3 reads CAWSAQQGWEYF. CDR3 nucleotide sequence: TGTGCCTGGAGTGCCCAACAGGGGTGGGAGTACTTC.

This clonotype was counted once. This may arise from a read error, as a much more abundant clone is one base away. A read error is likely, as this CDR3 ends without the conserved phenylalanine or tryptophan. For the CDR3, the DNA is TGTGCCAGCAGCTTAGGGGGGGGCCCCAACACTGAAGCTTTCTCT. It is translated as CASSLGGGPNTEAFS. V gene TRBV7-8 combines with J gene TRBJ1-1; tentative D call: TRBD1 (6 bases). In germline, CDR1 is SGHVS, CDR2 FQNEAQ. V shed 1 base and J shed 2 bases, with 11 bases lying between them. This CDR3 is built from 15 residues.

This clonotype came up many times. V gene TRBV7-2 combines with J gene TRBJ1-5; D might be TRBD1 (5 bases). The CDR3 spans 12 residues. Germline V gene data show CDR1 as SGHTA and CDR2 as FQGNSA. The V gene lost 4 bases and the J gene lost 9 bases, with 10 bases spanning the gap. The CDR3 DNA reads as TGTGCCAGCAGCTCCTATCAGGGGCCCCAGCATTTT. As protein: CASSSYQGPQHF.

This clonotype has a handful of counts. Lacking the conserved final phenylalanine or tryptophan, this CDR3 likely reflects a read error. The chain combines TRBV7-2 with TRBJ1-6, with D uncertain. The V and J ends lost 2 bases and 12 bases respectively, with 8 bases between them. Germline V gene sequence: CDR1 SGHTA, CDR2 FQGNSA. The CDR3 consists of 12 residues. The CDR3 coding sequence is TGTGCCAGCAGCTTATCCCCTTTACCCCTCCACTAT. It codes for CASSLSPLPLHY.

A few counts support this clonotype. The chain has TRBV7-2 and TRBJ1-2, with D perhaps matching TRBD1 (6 bases). V lost 2 bases to trimming and J lost 4 bases, with 8 bases between them. From germline, CDR1 is SGHTA and CDR2 FQGNSA. This CDR3 has 13 amino acids. The CDR3 reads CASSLTGLYGYTF. The CDR3 DNA follows: TGTGCCAGCAGCTTAACAGGGCTCTATGGCTACACCTTC.

The J gene is TRBJ2-2, the V gene TRBV9; D remains unclear. Trimming pared 2 bases from V and 4 bases from J, leaving 9 bases between. The CDR3 contains 14 residues. Germline loops: CDR1 SGDLS, CDR2 YYNGEE. CDR3: CASSVSDGTGELFF. Written as DNA, the CDR3 is TGTGCCAGCAGCGTTAGTGATGGCACCGGGGAGCTGTTTTTT.